The 32 T cell receptor beta chains presented below share a single source sample, sequenced in a study of CD4 T cells in relation to SARS-CoV-2 and coronaviruses. Only in-frame clones appear in the TCRdb table, and some are missing; sequencing was by immunoSEQ multiplex PCR. The data contain about 59,000 clones, roughly 89% of them seen just once; the ten biggest clones take up about 1.5%. CD4+ T cells from unexposed donors were obtained before the COVID-19 pandemic (2011-2018). Source material: memory CD4+ T cells from PBMCs. Every receptor here comes from a human donor in good health.

The gene calls are TRBV28 and TRBJ1-2; no clear D gene. This CDR3 comprises 11 residues. Looked up from germline, CDR1 is MDHEN and CDR2 is SYDVKM. V dropped 6 bases and J dropped 1 base, with 3 bases sitting between them. CDR3 sequence reads: CASSRNYGYTF. The CDR3 region has the DNA TGTGCCAGCAGCCGTAACTATGGCTACACCTTC.

This clone was found once. The J gene is TRBJ2-7, the V gene TRBV6-1; tentative D call: TRBD2 (5 bases). V shed 0 bases and J shed 7 bases, with 16 bases lying between them. Germline CDR1 is MNHNS and CDR2 is SASEGT. This CDR3 has 15 residues. The CDR3 nucleotides are TGTGCCAGCAGTGAAGCTGGCGGGTACCGTCGGGAGCAGTACTTC. Amino acids: CASSEAGGYRREQYF.

This clone was picked up a small number of times. The DNA for the CDR3 is TGTGCCAGCAGCCAAGATAGGGCCCTTTCACCCCTCCACTTT. This gives the protein CASSQDRALSPLHF. This sequence joins TRBV3-1 (or the pseudogene TRBV3-2) and TRBJ1-6, with D uncertain. V dropped 0 bases and J dropped 9 bases, with 9 bases sitting between them. The germline V gene has CDR1 LGHDT and CDR2 YNNKEL (reference sequence). This CDR3 spans 14 amino acids.

This clone was counted only a few times. The chain has TRBV7-2 and TRBJ2-7; TRBD2 matches 12 bases. The germline V gene has CDR1 SGHTA and CDR2 FQGNSA. The CDR3 length is 15 residues. J lost 6 bases, V lost 5 bases, and 8 bases had no gene match. The CDR3, as DNA: TGTGCCAGCAGCCCCACGACTAGCGGGAGAGGCGAGCAGTACTTC. Amino acids: CASSPTTSGRGEQYF.

V and J are TRBV24-1 and TRBJ2-1; 8 bases align to TRBD1. The length of the CDR3 is 16 residues. J gave up 7 bases and V 0 bases, and 7 bases lay outside the gene matches. Germline V gene lookup returns CDR1 KGHDR and CDR2 SFDVKD. This CDR3 is CATSDLLRTGSNEQFF. For the CDR3, the DNA is TGTGCCACCAGTGATTTGCTGCGGACAGGGTCAAATGAGCAGTTCTTC.

V is TRBV27 and J is TRBJ1-2; D might be TRBD1 (6 bases). Between the trimmed V and J ends, which lost 6 bases and 4 bases, there was a span of 18 bases. The germline V gene has CDR1 MNHEY and CDR2 SMNVEV (reference sequence). CDR3 length: 15 amino acids. As DNA, the CDR3 is TGTGCCAGCAGCACCCCGCAGGGGCACGGCTATGGCTACACCTTC. It codes for CASSTPQGHGYGYTF.

This chain connects TRBV5-1 to TRBJ1-3, with 10 bases lining up with TRBD1. CDR1 and CDR2 (germline): SGHRS, YFSETQ. Losses at the gene ends were 3 bases for V and 2 bases for J; bases not matched to a gene: 8. The CDR3 contains 17 residues. DNA of the CDR3: TGCGCCAGCAGCTCGGTCCCGGGACAGGGGACTGGAAACACCATATATTTT. Its translation: CASSSVPGQGTGNTIYF. Based on the CDR3 plus reference TRBV5-1 and TRBJ1-3, the full variable domain is KAGVTQTPRYLIKTRGQQVTLSCSPISGHRSVSWYQQTPGQGLQFLFEYFSETQRNKGNFPGRFSGRQFSNSRSEMNVSTLELGDSALYLCASSSVPGQGTGNTIYFGEGSWLTVV.

The genes are TRBV19 and TRBJ2-1, with D possibly being TRBD1 (5 bases). V was cut by 3 bases and J by 4 bases, with 19 bases left in between. This CDR3 has 17 amino acids. CDR1 LNHDA and CDR2 SQIVND come from the germline V gene (reference sequence). CDR3: CASSISSGKIPYNEQFF. Here the CDR3 DNA reads TGTGCCAGTAGTATCAGTTCAGGGAAGATCCCTTACAATGAGCAGTTCTTC.

The chain carries TRBV6-1 and TRBJ2-3, with 10 bases matching TRBD1. CDR3 length: 16 residues. From germline, CDR1 is MNHNS and CDR2 SASEGT. J was trimmed by 4 bases and V by 4 bases; bases with no gene match: 8. CDR3 sequence: CASSARQGANPDTQYF. DNA for the CDR3: TGTGCCAGCAGTGCGCGACAGGGGGCAAATCCAGATACGCAGTATTTT.

This clone was observed a few times. The chain links TRBV28 to TRBJ1-5; tentatively, D is TRBD1 (6 bases). The CDR3 is 15 amino acids. Looked up from germline, CDR1 is MDHEN and CDR2 is SYDVKM. V was pared by 5 bases and J by 3 bases, with 14 bases between. The DNA for the CDR3 is TGTGCCAGCAGTACCAGACAGGCAGTCAATCAGCCCCAGCATTTT. Translated: CASSTRQAVNQPQHF.

This clone occurred a few times. This sequence joins TRBV29-1 and TRBJ2-7; 7 bases match TRBD2. The V segment lost 4 bases and the J segment 4 bases; nucleotides outside the gene matches: 7. The CDR3 sequence is 13 residues long. CDR1 and CDR2 (germline): SQVTM, ANQGSEA. The CDR3 bases are TGCAGCGTTGTAAGCGGGAAGTTTTACGAGCAGTACTTC. It is translated as CSVVSGKFYEQYF.

This clone turned up a few times. The V gene is TRBV19, the J gene TRBJ2-7; D call uncertain. The CDR3 is 14 residues long. V was clipped by 6 bases and J by 1 base, with 13 bases between them. The germline V gene encodes CDR1 LNHDA and CDR2 SQIVND (reference sequence). CDR3 protein: CASRPRPGSYEQYF. The CDR3 DNA sequence: TGTGCCAGTAGACCCCGTCCCGGATCCTACGAGCAGTACTTC. Full variable domain (missing parts from reference TRBV19 and TRBJ2-7): DGGITQSPKYLFRKEGQNVTLSCEQNLNHDAMYWYRQDPGQGLRLIYYSQIVNDFQKGDIAEGYSVSREKKESFPLTVTSAQKNPTAFYLCASRPRPGSYEQYFGPGTRLTVT.

The chain links TRBV18 to TRBJ1-4; 7 nucleotides line up with TRBD1. This CDR3 has 15 residues. Per germline, CDR1 KGHSH and CDR2 LQKENI. V was clipped by 1 base and J by 3 bases; unmatched bases: 2. CDR3 protein: CASSPLGQPNEKLFF. The CDR3 DNA reads as TGTGCCAGCTCACCACTGGGACAGCCTAATGAAAAACTGTTTTTT. The full variable domain, its missing parts supplied by reference TRBV18 and TRBJ1-4, is NAGVMQNPRHLVRRRGQEARLRCSPMKGHSHVYWYRQLPEEGLKFMVYLQKENIIDESGMPKERFSAEFPKEGPSILRIQQVVRGDSAAYFCASSPLGQPNEKLFFGSGTQLSVL.

This clone was seen only a few times. This chain uses TRBV9 with TRBJ2-3; 10 nucleotides line up with TRBD1. CDR1 and CDR2 (germline): SGDLS, YYNGEE. The CDR3 spans 15 residues. V lost 4 bases, J lost 5 bases, and 7 bases stayed unmatched. The CDR3 here is CASSTRQGAGDTQYF. The DNA of the CDR3 is TGTGCCAGCAGCACCAGACAGGGGGCGGGAGATACGCAGTATTTT.

The V call is TRBV18, the J call TRBJ2-5; TRBD1 matches at 7 bases. CDR1 is KGHSH and CDR2 is LQKENI in the germline V gene. The CDR3 sequence is 16 residues long. V trimming: 3 bases; J trimming: 1 base; junction bases outside the gene matches: 8. CDR3 nucleotide sequence: TGTGCCAGCTCACCCTCCATGGGACAGTCCCAAGAGACCCAGTACTTC. This codes for CASSPSMGQSQETQYF.

V and J are TRBV5-1 and TRBJ2-3; 8 bases align to TRBD2. V gave up 0 bases and J gave up 4 bases; unmatched junction bases: 7. CDR1 is SGHRS and CDR2 is YFSETQ in the germline V gene. This CDR3 contains 16 residues. The CDR3 here is CASSLGTGRAADTQYF. In nucleotides, the CDR3 is TGCGCCAGCAGCTTGGGAACCGGGAGGGCCGCAGATACGCAGTATTTT.

The chain uses TRBV2 and TRBJ2-1; D is ambiguous. The CDR3 loop spans 11 amino acids. Germline CDR1 and CDR2: SNHLY and FYNNEI. V was pared by 6 bases and J by 7 bases, with 7 bases between. CDR3 sequence: CASRSFNEQFF. In DNA form, the CDR3 reads TGTGCCAGCAGGAGTTTTAATGAGCAGTTCTTC.

A few counts support this clone. V and J are TRBV12-3 or TRBV12-4 and TRBJ2-2; no definite D call. This CDR3 has 12 residues. Trimming took off 6 bases at V and 4 bases at J, with 6 bases between the two ends. The CDR3 is CASRRSTGELFF. CDR3 DNA sequence: TGTGCCAGCAGGCGGAGCACCGGGGAGCTGTTTTTT.

V and J are TRBV12-3 or TRBV12-4 and TRBJ1-1; D perhaps matches TRBD1 (5 bases). CDR3 size: 13 residues. Trimming left V 6 bases short and J 2 bases short, with 10 bases between. The CDR3 bases are TGTGCCAGCAGCGCGCGGGGCAACACTGAAGCTTTCTTT. Its translation is CASSARGNTEAFF.

The CDR3 coding sequence is TGTGCCAGCAGTTACTCTTCGGGTTTATTCGCTGAAGCTTTCTTT. This encodes CASSYSSGLFAEAFF. The J gene is TRBJ1-1, the V gene TRBV6-2 or TRBV6-3; D gene ambiguous. Germline CDR1 MNHEY, CDR2 SVGEGT. The CDR3 has 15 amino acids. Trimming took 0 bases from V and 6 from J, leaving 14 bases between them.

The V call is TRBV29-1, the J call TRBJ2-1; 10 bases match TRBD2. The ends lost 7 bases at V and 5 bases at J; junction bases unmatched: 2. This CDR3 spans 12 amino acids. The germline CDR1 and CDR2 sequences are SQVTM and ANQGSEA. The CDR3 region is CSGGLADNEQFF. CDR3 in DNA: TGCAGCGGTGGACTAGCGGACAATGAGCAGTTCTTC.

The V call is TRBV28, the J call TRBJ2-1, with D perhaps matching TRBD1 or TRBD2 (5 bases each). The germline V and J ends were trimmed by 4 bases and 10 bases, with 11 bases remaining between them. Germline CDR1 reads MDHEN; CDR2 reads SYDVKM. The CDR3 consists of 12 residues. Written as DNA, the CDR3 is TGTGCCAGCAGTTCCCCGGGGCGCGAGCAGTTCTTC. Protein product: CASSSPGREQFF.

The V and J genes are TRBV5-5 and TRBJ1-2; D is possibly TRBD1 (6 bases). V was pared by 2 bases and J by 4 bases, with 12 bases between. The V gene's germline CDR1 is SGHKS and CDR2 YYEKEE (reference sequence). This CDR3 has 14 amino acids. DNA for the CDR3: TGTGCCAGCAGCTTCGGACAGCCCCTCTATGGCTACACCTTC. Translation gives CASSFGQPLYGYTF.

The V gene is TRBV7-8, the J gene TRBJ2-1, with TRBD2 identical over 9 bases. After removal of 6 bases from V and 7 bases from J, the junction contained 10 bases not matched to a gene. CDR3 length equals 15 residues. Looked up from germline, CDR1 is SGHVS and CDR2 is FQNEAQ. The DNA of the CDR3 is TGTGCCAGCAGTCCCCCCCGGCGGGAGGGGAATGAGCAGTTCTTC. Residues: CASSPPRREGNEQFF.

This chain connects TRBV27 to TRBJ2-7; TRBD2 matches at 9 bases. The germline CDR1 and CDR2 sequences are MNHEY and SMNVEV (reference sequence). CDR3 length: 14 amino acids. After removal of 8 bases from V and 4 bases from J, the junction contained 9 bases not matched to a gene. CDR3 DNA sequence: TGTGCCAGCCGAACGGGACTAGCAGGTTACGAGCAGTACTTC. This translates into CASRTGLAGYEQYF.

This clone was counted only a few times. This chain links TRBV5-1 with TRBJ2-3; 12 nucleotides line up with TRBD2. Germline lookup yields CDR1 SGHRS and CDR2 YFSETQ. This CDR3 spans 15 amino acids. The trim removed 6 bases at V and 0 bases at J, leaving 2 bases unmatched. CDR3 nucleotide sequence: TGCGCCAGCAAAACTAGCGGGAGGAGCACAGATACGCAGTATTTT. Amino acid sequence: CASKTSGRSTDTQYF.

CDR3: CASSQTGSGANVLTF. The CDR3 DNA sequence: TGCGCCAGCAGCCAGACAGGGTCCGGGGCCAACGTCCTGACTTTC. V and J are TRBV5-1 and TRBJ2-6; 7 bases align to TRBD1. Looked up from germline, CDR1 is SGHRS and CDR2 is YFSETQ. With 4 bases clipped from V and 4 bases from J, the junction kept 5 bases outside the gene matches. The CDR3 length is 15 residues.

The chain combines TRBV24-1 with TRBJ2-1; D is possibly TRBD2 (5 bases). This CDR3 comprises 14 residues. V was shortened by 9 bases and J by 7 bases, with 18 bases between the two germline ends. The germline CDR1 and CDR2 sequences are KGHDR and SFDVKD. CDR3 protein: CATGRRGSLNEQFF. The CDR3 bases are TGTGCCACCGGACGTCGAGGGAGTCTTAATGAGCAGTTCTTC.

A few counts support this clone. This sample also contains other DNA sequences that code for the same CDR3. CDR3 sequence reads: CAWSRNYNEQFF. The CDR3 nucleotides read TGTGCCTGGAGTAGAAACTACAATGAGCAGTTCTTC. The V call is TRBV30, the J call TRBJ2-1, with unresolved D. The germline V gene encodes CDR1 GTSNPN and CDR2 SVGIG (reference sequence). V gave up 2 bases and J gave up 3 bases, with 5 bases separating them. This CDR3 comprises 12 residues.

The V call is TRBV2, the J call TRBJ2-1, with no clear D. V lost 7 bases, J lost 1 base, and 14 bases lay in between. The germline CDR1 and CDR2 sequences are SNHLY and FYNNEI. This CDR3 spans 15 amino acids. The CDR3 coding sequence is TGTGCCAGCAAGTCGGCGGCGCTTTCCTACAATGAGCAGTTCTTC. Translated: CASKSAALSYNEQFF.

The CDR3 here is CASGLQGAAAEAFF. The CDR3, as DNA: TGTGCCAGTGGACTCCAGGGGGCGGCGGCTGAAGCTTTCTTT. The chain has TRBV19 and TRBJ1-1, with 8 bases aligning to TRBD1. After removal of 8 bases from V and 6 bases from J, the junction contained 11 bases not matched to a gene. The germline gives CDR1 LNHDA, CDR2 SQIVND (reference sequence). The CDR3 has 14 residues.

The J gene is TRBJ2-1, the V gene TRBV5-1; the D is unclear. Germline values: CDR1 SGHRS, CDR2 YFSETQ. The ends were cut back, 4 bases at V and 7 bases at J, with 21 bases in the middle. The CDR3 length is 16 residues. The DNA of the CDR3 is TGCGCCAGCAGCGCTGCCGCTGTTAGTGGGAAAAATGAGCAGTTCTTC. Its protein product is CASSAAAVSGKNEQFF.